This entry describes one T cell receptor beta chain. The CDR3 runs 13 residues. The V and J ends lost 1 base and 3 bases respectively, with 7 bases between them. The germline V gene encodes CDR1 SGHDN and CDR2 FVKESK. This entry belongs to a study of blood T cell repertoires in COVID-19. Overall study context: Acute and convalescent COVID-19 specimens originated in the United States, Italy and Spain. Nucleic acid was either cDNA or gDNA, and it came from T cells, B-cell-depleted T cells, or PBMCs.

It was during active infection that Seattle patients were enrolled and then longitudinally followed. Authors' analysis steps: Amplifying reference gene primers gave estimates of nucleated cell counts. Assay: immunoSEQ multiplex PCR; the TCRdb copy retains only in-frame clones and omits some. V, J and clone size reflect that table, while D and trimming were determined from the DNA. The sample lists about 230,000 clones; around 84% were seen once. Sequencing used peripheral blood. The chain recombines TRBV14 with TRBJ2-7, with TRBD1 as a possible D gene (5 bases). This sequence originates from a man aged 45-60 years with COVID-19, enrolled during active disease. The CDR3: CASSQAGIYEQYF. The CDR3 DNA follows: TGTGCCAGCAGCCAAGCAGGGATCTACGAGCAGTACTTC.